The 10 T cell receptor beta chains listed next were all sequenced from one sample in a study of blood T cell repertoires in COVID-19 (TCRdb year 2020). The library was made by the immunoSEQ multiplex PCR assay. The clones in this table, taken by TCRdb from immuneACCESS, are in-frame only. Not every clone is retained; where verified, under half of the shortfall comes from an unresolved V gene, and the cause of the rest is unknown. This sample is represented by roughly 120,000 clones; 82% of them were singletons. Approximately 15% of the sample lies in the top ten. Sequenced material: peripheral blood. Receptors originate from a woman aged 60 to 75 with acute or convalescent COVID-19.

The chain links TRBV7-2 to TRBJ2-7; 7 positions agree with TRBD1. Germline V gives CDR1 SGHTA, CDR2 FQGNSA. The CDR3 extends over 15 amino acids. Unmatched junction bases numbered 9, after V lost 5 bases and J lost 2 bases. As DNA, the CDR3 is TGTGCCAGCAGCCGCGGTGGGGACAGAGCCTACGAGCAGTACTTC. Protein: CASSRGGDRAYEQYF.

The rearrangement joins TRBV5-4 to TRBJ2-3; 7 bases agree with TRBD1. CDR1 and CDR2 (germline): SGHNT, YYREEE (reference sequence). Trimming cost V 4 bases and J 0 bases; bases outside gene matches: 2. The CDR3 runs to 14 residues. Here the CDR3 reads CASSTGVSTDTQYF. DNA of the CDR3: TGTGCCAGCAGCACAGGGGTTAGCACAGATACGCAGTATTTT.

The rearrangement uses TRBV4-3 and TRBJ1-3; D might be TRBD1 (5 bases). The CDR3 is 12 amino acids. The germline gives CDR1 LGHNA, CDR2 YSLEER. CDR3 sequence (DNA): TGCGGTTCCGGGACTATTGGAAACACCATATATTTT. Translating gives CGSGTIGNTIYF.

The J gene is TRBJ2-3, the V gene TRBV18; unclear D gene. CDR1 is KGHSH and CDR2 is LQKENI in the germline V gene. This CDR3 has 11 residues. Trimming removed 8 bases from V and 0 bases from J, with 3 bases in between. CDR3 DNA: TGTGCCAGCCTTAGCACAGATACGCAGTATTTT. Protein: CASLSTDTQYF.

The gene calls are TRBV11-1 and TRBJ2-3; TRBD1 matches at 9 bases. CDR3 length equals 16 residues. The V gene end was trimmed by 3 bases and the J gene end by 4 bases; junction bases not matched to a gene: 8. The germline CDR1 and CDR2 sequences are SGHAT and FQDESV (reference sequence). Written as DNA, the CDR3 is TGTGCCAGCAGCTTCCCGACAGGGGGGGGGTCAGATACGCAGTATTTT. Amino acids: CASSFPTGGGSDTQYF.

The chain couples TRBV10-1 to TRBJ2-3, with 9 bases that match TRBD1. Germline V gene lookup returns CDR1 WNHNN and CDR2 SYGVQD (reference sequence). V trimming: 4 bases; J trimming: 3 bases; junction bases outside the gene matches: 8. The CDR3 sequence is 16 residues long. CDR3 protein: CASSVMSGQGTDTQYF. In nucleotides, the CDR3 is TGCGCCAGCAGTGTGATGTCAGGACAGGGGACAGATACGCAGTATTTT.

CDR3 DNA sequence: TGTGCCAGCAGCTTAATTTACTCCGAAAGCTCCTACGAGCAGTACTTC. Its protein product is CASSLIYSESSYEQYF. The chain couples TRBV7-4 to TRBJ2-7, with D hard to call. V was trimmed by 2 bases and J by 0 bases, leaving 14 bases between them. The CDR3 length is 16 residues. Looked up from germline, CDR1 is SGHVT and CDR2 is SQSDAQ.

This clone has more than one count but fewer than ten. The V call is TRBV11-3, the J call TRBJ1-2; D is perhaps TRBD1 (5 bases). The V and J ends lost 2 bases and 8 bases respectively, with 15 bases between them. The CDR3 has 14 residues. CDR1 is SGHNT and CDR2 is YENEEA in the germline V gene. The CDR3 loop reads CASSLRRGGAGYTF. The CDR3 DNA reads TGTGCCAGCAGCTTACGACGTGGAGGGGCAGGCTACACCTTC.

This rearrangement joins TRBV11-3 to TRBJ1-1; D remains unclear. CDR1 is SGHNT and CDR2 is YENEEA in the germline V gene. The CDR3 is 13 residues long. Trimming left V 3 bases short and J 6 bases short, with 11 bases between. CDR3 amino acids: CASSFSAGSEAFF. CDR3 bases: TGTGCCAGCAGCTTTTCTGCGGGGTCTGAAGCTTTCTTT.

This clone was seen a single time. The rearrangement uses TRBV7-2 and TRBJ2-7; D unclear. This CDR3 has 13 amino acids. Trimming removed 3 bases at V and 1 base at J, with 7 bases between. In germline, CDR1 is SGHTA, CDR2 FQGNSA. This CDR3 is CASSFLPSYEQYF. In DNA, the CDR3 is TGTGCCAGCAGCTTCCTCCCTTCCTACGAGCAGTACTTC.